The 7 T cell receptor beta chains below were found in one sample sequenced in a study of cytomegalovirus exposure and HLA in healthy donors. The PCR made use of 60 Vbeta and 13 Jbeta primers. Sequenced by immunoSEQ multiplex PCR; TCRdb stores in-frame clones only, minus some. The repertoire holds roughly 150,000 clones, with around 75% as singletons. The sequencing input was PBMCs. These receptors were taken from a young man in good health and CMV-seronegative.

CDR3 protein: CASRHSPGQGANTGELFF. CDR3 coding DNA: TGTGCCAGCAGACATTCCCCGGGACAGGGGGCGAACACCGGGGAGCTGTTTTTT. V is TRBV28 and J is TRBJ2-2, with 11 bases lining up with TRBD1. The germline V gene encodes CDR1 MDHEN and CDR2 SYDVKM. J was trimmed by 0 bases and V by 6 bases; bases with no gene match: 9. The CDR3 consists of 18 residues.

This clone was counted a few times. The rearrangement joins TRBV5-1 to TRBJ1-1; D is unclear. Germline CDR1 is SGHRS and CDR2 is YFSETQ. The CDR3 is 15 amino acids. Deletions cut 0 bases from V and 1 base from J, with 10 bases between. The CDR3 nucleotides read TGCGCCAGCAGCTTGGCGCCGACACCGAACACTGAAGCTTTCTTT. Translating it yields CASSLAPTPNTEAFF.

The chain recombines TRBV19 with TRBJ2-1; D is perhaps TRBD2 (6 bases). Trimming cost V 0 bases and J 8 bases, with 26 bases left between them. Germline-derived CDR1 and CDR2 are LNHDA and SQIVND (reference sequence). This CDR3 has 19 residues. CDR3 amino acids: CASSIDRPMATGSLDEQFF. The CDR3 bases are TGTGCCAGTAGTATAGATCGCCCTATGGCCACCGGGAGCCTGGATGAGCAGTTCTTC.

The chain recombines TRBV4-3 with TRBJ2-5; 8 bases agree with TRBD2. In germline, CDR1 is LGHNA, CDR2 YSLEER. After removal of 4 bases from V and 2 bases from J, the junction contained 18 bases not matched to a gene. The CDR3 runs to 19 residues. The CDR3 coding sequence is TGCGCCAGCAGCCTCTCCTGGGGGGCTAGCGGGCTTCTACAAGAGACCCAGTACTTC. Amino acid sequence: CASSLSWGASGLLQETQYF.

This chain joins TRBV16 and TRBJ2-2, with TRBD2 identical over 13 bases. This CDR3 comprises 16 residues. Germline V lookup: CDR1 KGHSY, CDR2 FQNENV. V was pared by 7 bases and J by 3 bases, with 5 bases of the junction left unmatched. The CDR3 loop reads CASIGTSGMDTGELFF. The CDR3 DNA is TGTGCCAGCATTGGGACTAGCGGGATGGACACCGGGGAGCTGTTTTTT.

This clone was picked up one time. The chain carries TRBV18 and TRBJ1-5; 7 bases align to TRBD1. The V gene end was trimmed by 4 bases and the J gene end by 0 bases; junction bases not matched to a gene: 15. Germline CDR1 KGHSH, CDR2 LQKENI. The CDR3 is 19 amino acids. CDR3 residues: CASSRTPGQKRDSNQPQHF. CDR3 sequence (DNA): TGTGCCAGCTCACGGACTCCGGGACAGAAAAGGGATAGCAATCAGCCCCAGCATTTT.

The chain couples TRBV25-1 to TRBJ1-5, with D maybe TRBD1 (6 bases). The V end was cut by 5 bases, the J end by 5 bases, with 19 bases between. CDR3 length: 16 residues. Germline-derived CDR1 and CDR2 are MGHDK and SYGVNS. CDR3 DNA: TGTGCCAGCAGTCCTCACCCAGGGGAGGGCGATCAGCCCCAGCATTTT. Translated: CASSPHPGEGDQPQHF. Variable domain in full (rest from reference TRBV25-1 and TRBJ1-5): EADIYQTPRYLVIGTGKKITLECSQTMGHDKMYWYQQDPGMELHLIHYSYGVNSTEKGDLSSESTVSRIRTEHFPLTLESARPSHTSQYLCASSPHPGEGDQPQHFGDGTRLSIL.